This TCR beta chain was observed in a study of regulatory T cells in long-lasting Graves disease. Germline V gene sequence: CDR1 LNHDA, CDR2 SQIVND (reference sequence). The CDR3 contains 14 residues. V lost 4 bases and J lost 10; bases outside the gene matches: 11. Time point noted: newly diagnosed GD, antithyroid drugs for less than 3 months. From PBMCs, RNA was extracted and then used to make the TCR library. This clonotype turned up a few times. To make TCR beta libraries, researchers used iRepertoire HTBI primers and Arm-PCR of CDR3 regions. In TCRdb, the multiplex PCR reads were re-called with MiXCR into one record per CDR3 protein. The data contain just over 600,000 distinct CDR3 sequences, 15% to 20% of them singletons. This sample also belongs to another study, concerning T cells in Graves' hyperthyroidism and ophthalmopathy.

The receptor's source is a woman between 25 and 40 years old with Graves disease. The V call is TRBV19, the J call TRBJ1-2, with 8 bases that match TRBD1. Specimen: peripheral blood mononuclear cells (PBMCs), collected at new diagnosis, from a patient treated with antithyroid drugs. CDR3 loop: CASSKPGTGIDYTF. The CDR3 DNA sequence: TGTGCCAGTAGTAAGCCCGGGACAGGAATCGACTACACCTTC.